This T cell receptor (beta chain) was found in a study of cytomegalovirus exposure and HLA in healthy donors. Study-wide context: Earlier work reported 95 million to 130 million unique TCR beta sequences from 150 million to 200 million T cells.

A single count supports this clone. What it binds is unknown. Germline CDR1 and CDR2: SGHNT and YYREEE (reference sequence). The CDR3 has 16 residues. Trimming removed 1 base at V and 8 bases at J, with 18 bases between. Use of 60 Vbeta and 13 Jbeta primers characterized the PCR. Profiling relied on immunoSEQ multiplex PCR, and the TCRdb table lists in-frame clones only, not all of them. The sample contains about 140,000 clones, about 75% of which appear only once. General study points: HLA alleles were associated with 18,000 or so TCR beta sequences in a later analysis at 0.05 false discovery rate. What TCR beta sequences reportedly achieved was accurate prediction of HLA-A and HLA-B alleles in most subjects. In a later analysis, across HLA loci, associated TCR counts were highest for DRB1, lowest for HLA-C.

This chain links TRBV5-4 with TRBJ1-4; D unclear. The sequence came from a young woman in good health and CMV-seronegative. Sample: PBMCs. CDR3 DNA sequence: TGTGCCAGCAGCTTGAGCGGGCCCGCGCGGTACGAAAAACTGTTTTTT. Amino acids: CASSLSGPARYEKLFF.